A single sample gave rise to the 20 T cell receptor beta chains below, sequenced in a study of shared clonotypes between healthy human individuals. Only CD45RO-negative cells positively selected for CCR7 counted as naive CD8 cells, so terminally differentiated effector memory CD45RA+ cells were excluded. The assay was immunoSEQ multiplex PCR, and TCRdb's table has in-frame clones only and misses some. The sample lists approximately 810,000 clones; 80% to 95% were seen once. Sequencing was done on a sample of naive CD8+ T cells sorted from blood. Receptors originate from a man aged 25-40 years in good health.

This clone was found once. The same CDR3 arises from other DNA sequences in this sample as well. The rearrangement joins TRBV5-1 to TRBJ2-7; D is possibly TRBD1 (6 bases). Germline V gene data show CDR1 as SGHRS and CDR2 as YFSETQ. V gave up 0 bases and J gave up 7 bases, with 11 bases separating them. CDR3 length: 13 residues. The CDR3 is CASSLDRADEQYF. CDR3 DNA sequence: TGCGCCAGCAGCTTGGACAGGGCTGATGAGCAGTACTTC.

The chain uses TRBV27 and TRBJ2-7; D is unclear. Germline CDR1 and CDR2: MNHEY and SMNVEV (reference sequence). Trimming took 4 bases from V and 3 from J, leaving 16 bases between them. The CDR3 is made up of 15 amino acids. DNA for the CDR3: TGTGCCAGCAGTTCCACATCCCTTCCCGACTACGAGCAGTACTTC. Its protein is CASSSTSLPDYEQYF.

This clone was counted once. The rearrangement uses TRBV7-9 and TRBJ2-3, with no clear D. The germline CDR1 and CDR2 sequences are SEHNR and FQNEAQ (reference sequence). The V gene lost 3 bases and the J gene lost 9 bases, with 19 bases spanning the gap. The CDR3 spans 15 residues. CDR3 sequence: CASSFPFPDGSTQYF. The CDR3, as DNA: TGTGCCAGCAGCTTCCCTTTTCCAGACGGGTCGACGCAGTATTTT.

This rearrangement joins TRBV11-2 to TRBJ2-1, with TRBD2 as a possible D gene (6 bases). This CDR3 contains 15 residues. Trimming left V 5 bases short and J 5 bases short, with 16 bases between. Germline V lookup: CDR1 SGHAT, CDR2 FQNNGV. The CDR3 loop reads CASSRGSGGDNEQFF. The CDR3 DNA sequence: TGTGCCAGCAGCCGGGGCTCCGGAGGGGACAATGAGCAGTTCTTC.

V is TRBV6-5 and J is TRBJ1-5, with a tentative D call TRBD1 (6 bases). This CDR3 is built from 14 residues. CDR1 and CDR2 from the germline V gene are MNHEY and SVGAGI. V was pared by 0 bases and J by 7 bases, with 10 bases between. The CDR3 is CASSYSPGAQPQHF. The CDR3 nucleotides read TGTGCCAGCAGTTACTCGCCAGGGGCGCAGCCCCAGCATTTT.

In this sample, this clone turned up a few times. In DNA form, the CDR3 reads TGTGCCAGTAGTTTTGGACAGGGTCTCGGCAATCAGCCCCAGCATTTT. The encoded protein is CASSFGQGLGNQPQHF. The chain has TRBV19 and TRBJ1-5; 8 nucleotides agree with TRBD1. CDR1 is LNHDA and CDR2 is SQIVND in the germline V gene (reference sequence). The CDR3 contains 16 residues. Unmatched junction bases numbered 8, after V lost 5 bases and J lost 2 bases.

V and J are TRBV27 and TRBJ2-6; D might be TRBD1 (6 bases). CDR1 and CDR2 (germline): MNHEY, SMNVEV (reference sequence). Trimming shortened V by 7 bases and J by 4 bases, and 20 bases separated the two germline ends. This CDR3 spans 17 amino acids. Here the CDR3 reads CASTRDRIGSGANVLTF. CDR3 in DNA: TGTGCCAGCACTAGAGACAGGATCGGTTCCGGGGCCAACGTCCTGACTTTC.

The chain links TRBV27 to TRBJ2-1; tentatively, D is TRBD2 (6 bases). This CDR3 is 17 amino acids long. Germline V gene lookup returns CDR1 MNHEY and CDR2 SMNVEV (reference sequence). V was pared by 6 bases and J by 5 bases, with 23 bases between. The CDR3 protein is CASSGGAEVPVNNEQFF. CDR3 DNA: TGTGCCAGCAGCGGAGGGGCGGAGGTCCCCGTTAACAATGAGCAGTTCTTC.

This chain joins TRBV27 and TRBJ2-3, with TRBD1 as a possible D gene (5 bases). The CDR3 is 14 amino acids. Germline V gene data show CDR1 as MNHEY and CDR2 as SMNVEV (reference sequence). Trimming took off 4 bases at V and 1 base at J, with 9 bases between the two ends. CDR3 DNA: TGTGCCAGCAGTTCAGGGCTTGGCACAGATACGCAGTATTTT. It yields the protein CASSSGLGTDTQYF.

The count of this clone is one. V and J are TRBV7-9 and TRBJ2-7, with D unclear. V was cut by 1 base and J by 2 bases, with 9 bases left in between. The CDR3 is 14 amino acids. The germline V gene has CDR1 SEHNR and CDR2 FQNEAQ (reference sequence). CDR3 DNA: TGTGCCAGCAGCTTAGTGGGCAAAACCTACGAGCAGTACTTC. This translates into CASSLVGKTYEQYF.

V is TRBV2 and J is TRBJ2-7; no clear D gene. The CDR3 spans 13 residues. Trimming pared 3 bases from V and 0 bases from J, leaving 6 bases between. Germline CDR1 and CDR2: SNHLY and FYNNEI. The chain's CDR3 is CASSDRTSYEQYF. The CDR3 DNA sequence: TGTGCCAGCAGTGACAGGACCTCCTACGAGCAGTACTTC.

The chain joins TRBV29-1 to TRBJ2-1, with 11 bases fitting TRBD2. V lost 6 bases and J lost 0; bases outside the gene matches: 13. The CDR3 covers 18 residues. Germline CDR1 is SQVTM and CDR2 is ANQGSEA. The CDR3 DNA sequence: TGCAGCGTAGCCGGGACTAGCGGATCATCGAGCTCCTACAATGAGCAGTTCTTC. It yields the protein CSVAGTSGSSSSYNEQFF.

The gene calls are TRBV11-2 and TRBJ2-2, with TRBD2 matching over 11 bases. CDR3 length equals 15 residues. The junction had 3 bases not matched to a gene; V was cut back by 4 bases and J by 5 bases. Germline lookup yields CDR1 SGHAT and CDR2 FQNNGV. The CDR3 DNA follows: TGTGCCAGCAGCTCCCTAGCGGGGGGAACCGGGGAGCTGTTTTTT. Translation gives CASSSLAGGTGELFF.

The chain is built from TRBV6-6 and TRBJ1-5, with 8 bases that match TRBD1. The CDR3 has 14 amino acids. The junction had 6 bases not matched to a gene; V was cut back by 6 bases and J by 5 bases. Germline-derived CDR1 and CDR2 are MNHNY and SVGAGI (reference sequence). The CDR3, as DNA: TGTGCCAGCAGCCCCGGGACAGGTGATCAGCCCCAGCATTTT. It yields the protein CASSPGTGDQPQHF.

CDR3 nucleotide sequence: TGTGCCAGCAGCTCCCACCCCAGCGGGAGCTCCTACAATGAGCAGTTCTTC. Its translation is CASSSHPSGSSYNEQFF. The rearrangement joins TRBV7-3 to TRBJ2-1, with 8 bases matching TRBD2. Germline V CDR1 and CDR2: SGHTA, FQGTGA. CDR3 length: 17 amino acids. The V segment lost 4 bases and the J segment 0 bases; nucleotides outside the gene matches: 8. The full variable domain, rest sourced from reference TRBV7-3 and TRBJ2-1, is GAGVSQTPSNKVTEKGKYVELRCDPISGHTALYWYRQSLGQGPEFLIYFQGTGAADDSGLPNDRFFAVRPEGSVSTLKIQRTERGDSAVYLCASSSHPSGSSYNEQFFGPGTRLTVL.

V and J are TRBV19 and TRBJ2-1, with 11 bases lining up with TRBD2. The CDR3 is made up of 19 amino acids. V dropped 0 bases and J dropped 1; count of bases not matched to a gene: 8. The V gene's germline CDR1 is LNHDA and CDR2 SQIVND (reference sequence). The CDR3 DNA follows: TGTGCCAGTAGTATAGATACCCAGACTAGCGGGGCGTCCTACAATGAGCAGTTCTTC. Its translation is CASSIDTQTSGASYNEQFF.

The rearrangement joins TRBV11-2 to TRBJ1-4; maybe TRBD1 (6 bases). Trimming shortened V by 5 bases and J by 3 bases, and 16 bases separated the two germline ends. The length of the CDR3 is 16 residues. Per germline, CDR1 SGHAT and CDR2 FQNNGV. CDR3 in DNA: TGTGCCAGCAGCCTAATTTGGGGGGCAGCTAATGAAAAACTGTTTTTT. This sequence encodes CASSLIWGAANEKLFF. Filled out from reference TRBV11-2 and TRBJ1-4, the complete variable domain reads EAGVAQSPRYKIIEKRQSVAFWCNPISGHATLYWYQQILGQGPKLLIQFQNNGVVDDSQLPKDRFSAERLKGVDSTLKIQPAKLEDSAVYLCASSLIWGAANEKLFFGSGTQLSVL.

The chain joins TRBV6-5 to TRBJ2-7, with TRBD2 matching over 10 bases. With 5 bases clipped from V and 6 bases from J, the junction kept 10 bases outside the gene matches. The CDR3 consists of 15 residues. CDR1 and CDR2 (germline): MNHEY, SVGAGI. The CDR3 region is CASSQLAGDFGEQYF. The CDR3 DNA follows: TGTGCCAGCAGTCAGCTAGCGGGAGATTTCGGCGAGCAGTACTTC.

This CDR3 reads CASSDLLTYEQYF. The CDR3 coding sequence is TGTGCCAGCAGTGATCTACTAACCTACGAGCAGTACTTC. V usage is TRBV6-1 and J usage is TRBJ2-7; D is uncertain. Trimming pared 3 bases from V and 2 bases from J, leaving 8 bases between. The CDR3 runs 13 residues. Germline assignment: CDR1 MNHNS and CDR2 SASEGT.

The V gene is TRBV19, the J gene TRBJ1-1; a weak D match, TRBD1 (6 bases). Germline CDR1 reads LNHDA; CDR2 reads SQIVND (reference sequence). Trimming left V 5 bases short and J 8 bases short, with 18 bases between. This CDR3 has 14 amino acids. The CDR3 here is CASSARQDGLEAFF. In nucleotides, the CDR3 is TGTGCCAGTAGTGCCAGACAGGATGGGCTCGAAGCTTTCTTT.